This T cell receptor (beta chain) stems from a study of cytomegalovirus exposure and HLA in healthy donors (TCRdb year 2017). Study-wide context: In an earlier analysis of under 600 of the donors, 250 to 350 Gb of sequence data and some 120 million unique TCR beta sequences from 150 million to 200 million T cells were reported. An early release covering roughly 640 HLA-typed donors comprised 250 to 350 gigabases of sequencing data and tens of millions of unique TCR sequences. The genetic ancestry cluster associated with self-reported Caucasian donors included over 80% of the roughly 410 genotyped donors. The study was designed to test whether signatures of past pathogen exposure could be identified by cataloging public T cell receptors. The T cell repertoires of 666 subjects were profiled by immunosequencing and related to cytomegalovirus serostatus. A separate validation cohort of about 110 different subjects was used in addition to the roughly 620-subject first cohort. To predict cytomegalovirus infection status, the study brought together high-throughput TCR immunosequencing, statistical association of individual TCRs with disease status, and machine learning. A later analysis re-examined previously published TCR beta repertoires from 600 to 700 donors and added high-resolution HLA genotyping to investigate patterns of TCR occurrence. In the later analysis, no new phenotypic data were used to find candidate immune exposures; instead, reliance was placed on TCR beta sequences and their occurrence across donors. An earlier analysis of approximately 640 of the donors applied high-throughput TCR beta sequencing to assess whether each TCR beta V gene segment acted as functional or pseudogenic. Alongside the repertoire data, information on donor age, sex, ethnicity and CMV serostatus was compiled. In a later genetic analysis, genome-wide SNP genotypes for about 55% of the roughly 700 donors were used, and that subset was treated as a discovery cohort. All discovery cohort repertoires had been generated using a single sequencing platform. HLA typing covered class I and class II loci at four-digit resolution. The number of typed donors differed by locus: roughly 629-640 for A, B, C, DRB1 and DQB1; approximately 530 for DQA1; fewer than 610 for DPA1; and roughly 450 for DPB1. Roughly five DR-DQ haplotypes were handled as single units for association and clustering because linkage in the cohort was strong. Across around 400 genotyped donors of the cohort, an average of roughly 250,000 unique TCR beta nucleotide sequences per donor were sequenced, and 15% to 20% of those sequences were non-productive. Broader findings and caveats from the paper: According to a later analysis, parvovirus B19, influenza, CMV and Epstein-Barr virus appeared linked to several top co-occurrence clusters. Some IMGT-functional V segments, including TRBV6-2 and TRBV6-3, could not be distinguished by the 87-base-pair reads and were therefore excluded. Across donors, most TCR sequences were observed very rarely, whereas some public TCRs were present in many individuals. A cluster of highly shared sequence variants was judged likely to be a technical artifact of the sequencing pipeline. V-gene and J-gene trimming of TCR beta chains was associated with a missense DCLRE1C variant in a later genetic analysis, and the association was replicated in an independent cohort. A total of 150 to 200 TCR beta chains were listed by the study as associated with cytomegalovirus. At a false discovery rate of 0.05, a later analysis linked 16,951 TCR beta sequences to specific HLA alleles. Linkage disequilibrium might explain the correlated functional status among segregating V segments, but an unknown experimental factor could not be excluded. According to the authors, the approach could potentially be generalized to other disease states and immunological phenotypes. Compared with the roughly 670-donor mean, donors in an Asian-associated ancestry cluster had fewer N-insertions in productive TCRs, according to a later genetic analysis. A later analysis found that HLA-associated TCR beta chains were more clonally expanded and had lower generation probabilities than equally common non-associated chains. Three of the identified cytomegalovirus-associated TCR beta chains were confirmed in vitro to be specific for cytomegalovirus antigens. In an earlier analysis of around 500 of the donors, most TCR beta V segments appeared in productive rearrangements about 90% or about 30% of the time, broadly matching IMGT annotations. CMV serostatus was the only immune exposure information available for the cohort. Cytomegalovirus status was reported to be diagnosed by the classifier with high specificity and sensitivity in both the original and validation cohorts. Because counts were too low, roughly 18 rarely observed V segments, including chromosome 9 orphons, were left out of the earlier analysis of over 550 of the donors. Most CMV-associated TCR beta chains appeared to be HLA-restricted in a later analysis, and the HLA associations seemed to be driven largely by CMV exposure. Because HLA typing was unavailable for some donors at each locus, only the typed subset was used in association tests. Presence/absence analyses assumed roughly uniform sequencing depth across donors, an assumption that may not hold. Strong co-occurrence of HLA alleles, especially DR and DQ, made assigning TCR associations to individual alleles difficult. A further reported finding was that TCR beta sequences accurately predicted the HLA-A and HLA-B alleles for most subjects in the first cohort. In a later analysis, TCR association rates were found to vary across HLA loci, with the most associated TCRs seen for DRB1 alleles and the fewest for HLA-C alleles. In this cohort, only TCR beta chains were sequenced, and detectable features were limited by the absence of alpha or paired-chain data.

Of note for this clone: Its antigen remains unidentified. The CDR3 ends on some other residue instead of the conserved phenylalanine or tryptophan, so this is likely a read error.

In total, 500 to 700 healthy bone marrow donors made up the cohort. All cohort members were sampled while nominally healthy, although unrecorded immune exposures were likely present. The donor tested CMV seropositive and was one of the 289 seropositive cohort members. A peripheral blood sample was collected from each donor, and TCR beta sequencing was performed on peripheral blood mononuclear cells. The Qiagen DNeasy Blood Extraction Kit was used to extract genomic DNA from the blood cell samples. The method behind the library was the immunoSEQ multiplex PCR assay. A mixture of 60 forward primers for TCR Vbeta segments and 13 reverse primers for TCR Jbeta segments was used in the multiplex PCR. The CDR3 region of rearranged TCR beta genes was amplified from genomic DNA by a multiplex PCR assay. The amplified TCR beta libraries were sequenced on the Illumina HiSeq System as 87-base-pair reads. Per the original workflow: Across the 700 or so repertoires, a later analysis counted 60 million to 90 million unique TCR beta chains, roughly 11 million of which were shared by at least two donors. A nearest-neighbor algorithm error-corrected the raw reads and collapsed the reads into unique sequences, merging closely related sequences to remove PCR and sequencing errors. Alignment of CDR3 sequences to IMGT reference sequences was used to assign V, D and J gene segments. For a sequence to be retained, a match of at least six nucleotides to both a V gene segment and a J gene segment was required. A rearrangement counted as productive if the CDR3 had no stop codons and remained in frame with V and J, and every other rearrangement counted as non-productive. Following IMGT convention, CDR3 was defined as the stretch from the second conserved V-encoded cysteine up to the conserved J-encoded phenylalanine. In an earlier analysis of some 550 of the donors, sequences lacking an unambiguous match to a single V gene segment were excluded. An earlier analysis of 550 to 650 of the donors classified V segments as functional when productive rearrangements were above 56.7% and as segregating when the standard deviation between donors was above 5%. A statistical classification framework was built to diagnose cytomegalovirus status from the catalog of TCR beta chain sequences. V and J gene assignment, in a later analysis, came from comparing TCR nucleotide sequences with IMGT/GENE-DB human TR gene sequences. Using the TCRdist pipeline, a later analysis assigned CDR3 sequences along with most-parsimonious VDJ recombination scenarios. A later analysis defined each TCR beta chain by its CDR3 amino acid sequence plus V-gene family, and excluded reads lacking a unique V-gene family. A later analysis removed roughly 590 highly shared, low-generation-probability nucleotide sequences to deal with suspected cross-contamination and a sequencing artifact. A later analysis calculated a clonal expansion index for each public chain from normalized within-repertoire ranks of inferred template counts. Generation probabilities in a later analysis came from a VDJ recombination model fitted to out-of-frame rearrangements, and those results were checked against IGoR. In a later analysis, hypergeometric tests were used to score TCR-TCR, TCR-HLA and TCR-CMV co-occurrence, with a repertoire-size bias correction applied to TCR pairs. False discovery rates were estimated in a later analysis by permuting HLA or CMV assignments 20 times. A later analysis grouped co-occurring TCRs with DBSCAN, adding TCRdist sequence similarity when clustering within HLA-allele-positive subsets. Co-occurrence clustering excluded repertoires with fewer than 30,000 or more than 120,000 public chains, plus five with anomalous nucleotide sharing. TCRdb's version of the immuneACCESS table is confined to in-frame rearrangements and falls short of the full clone set. An unresolved V gene accounts for under half of the shortfall where checked; the remainder is of unknown origin. D and trimming were read from the DNA, whereas the V and J calls and clone size are those reported in that table. Across this sample there are more than 95,000 clones, with 76% seen only once. Roughly 4.9% of the sample lies in the top ten.

The CDR3 is 14 amino acids long, termini counted. This entry keeps only the CDR3 DNA: 42 bases, framed from base 1. The junction shows trimming of 0 bases on V and 7 bases on J, plus 13 bases between the germline ends. The germline V gene encodes CDR1 SGHRS and CDR2 YFSETQ. The clonotype originates from a woman between 18 and 30 years old in good health and CMV-seropositive. Material: PBMCs. Recombination joined TRBV5-1 with TRBJ1-2; no D gene can be assigned with confidence. The CDR3 region has the sequence CASSLGLRGSGYTV. The base sequence is TGCGCCAGCAGCTTGGGGCTGCGGGGTTCTGGCTACACCGTC.